These 10 T cell receptor beta chains came from one sample sequenced in a study of OX40 agonist ivuxolimab in advanced cancers. Produced via immunoSEQ multiplex PCR; TCRdb's table is partial and in-frame only. The top ten hold about 0.31% of the sample, which has about 150,000 clones, 85% to 95% seen once. The source material was CD4+ or CD8+ T cells sorted from blood, sampled in a trial of the OX40 agonist ivuxolimab. The receptors were gathered from an adult with an advanced solid tumor such as melanoma, head and neck, liver or kidney cancer.

This chain links TRBV19 with TRBJ2-5, with TRBD2 as a possible D gene (5 bases). Trimming removed 3 bases from V and 4 bases from J, with 15 bases in between. This CDR3 has 15 amino acids. The germline V gene encodes CDR1 LNHDA and CDR2 SQIVND (reference sequence). This CDR3 is CASSIKDRGGETQYF. Written as DNA, the CDR3 is TGTGCCAGTAGTATTAAGGACCGTGGAGGAGAGACCCAGTACTTC.

The chain joins TRBV4-1 to TRBJ1-4; D unclear. CDR1 and CDR2 (germline): MGHRA, YSYEKL. The germline V and J ends were trimmed by 0 bases and 10 bases, with 3 bases remaining between them. The CDR3 is made up of 11 amino acids. CDR3 sequence (DNA): TGCGCCAGCAGCCAAGAGAGAAAACTGTTTTTT. It yields the protein CASSQERKLFF.

The chain employs TRBV7-2 and TRBJ2-1; 15 bases are shared with TRBD2. The CDR3 has 17 amino acids. Germline-derived CDR1 and CDR2 are SGHTA and FQGNSA. V trimming: 3 bases; J trimming: 3 bases; junction bases outside the gene matches: 3. CDR3 region: CASSFTGLAGGYNEQFF. In DNA form, the CDR3 reads TGTGCCAGCAGCTTTACGGGACTAGCGGGGGGCTACAATGAGCAGTTCTTC. The variable domain in full, with the rest retrieved from reference TRBV7-2 and TRBJ2-1, is GAGVSQSPSNKVTEKGKDVELRCDPISGHTALYWYRQSLGQGLEFLIYFQGNSAPDKSGLPSDRFSAERTGGSVSTLTIQRTQQEDSAVYLCASSFTGLAGGYNEQFFGPGTRLTVL.

This sequence joins TRBV27 and TRBJ2-3; 14 bases align to TRBD2. Germline V gene sequence: CDR1 MNHEY, CDR2 SMNVEV (reference sequence). The ends lost 6 bases at V and 5 bases at J; junction bases unmatched: 4. This CDR3 has 15 residues. The CDR3 DNA follows: TGTGCCAGCAGACGACTAGCGGGAGGGATAGATACGCAGTATTTT. Protein: CASRRLAGGIDTQYF.

The chain combines TRBV29-1 with TRBJ1-2; 11 bases agree with TRBD1. With V trimmed by 7 bases and J by 8 bases, 3 bases remained unmatched. Germline loops: CDR1 SQVTM, CDR2 ANQGSEA. CDR3 length: 11 residues. This chain's CDR3 is CSADRGQGYTF. The CDR3 DNA reads TGCAGCGCGGACAGGGGGCAAGGCTACACCTTC.

The chain has TRBV5-1 and TRBJ1-2, with 9 positions matching TRBD1. This CDR3 is built from 14 residues. CDR1 SGHRS and CDR2 YFSETQ come from the germline V gene. Trimming removed 5 bases from V and 1 base from J; junction bases left unmatched: 3. The CDR3 DNA reads TGCGCCAGCAGGGACAGGGGATATAACTATGGCTACACCTTC. It codes for CASRDRGYNYGYTF. The full variable domain, with the rest looked up from reference TRBV5-1 and TRBJ1-2, is KAGVTQTPRYLIKTRGQQVTLSCSPISGHRSVSWYQQTPGQGLQFLFEYFSETQRNKGNFPGRFSGRQFSNSRSEMNVSTLELGDSALYLCASRDRGYNYGYTFGSGTRLTVV.

The chain uses TRBV28 and TRBJ1-2; TRBD1 is a possible D gene (5 bases). Germline CDR1 MDHEN, CDR2 SYDVKM. The V end was cut by 5 bases, the J end by 9 bases, with 13 bases between. The CDR3 is 12 amino acids. This chain's CDR3 is CASSADKRSYTF. Written as DNA, the CDR3 is TGTGCCAGCAGTGCGGACAAGCGGAGCTACACCTTC.

The chain recombines TRBV7-2 with TRBJ2-7; D not resolved. V shed 7 bases and J shed 3 bases, with 19 bases lying between them. Germline loops: CDR1 SGHTA, CDR2 FQGNSA. CDR3 length: 15 amino acids. Here the CDR3 reads CASTQTVQEHYEQYF. DNA of the CDR3: TGTGCCAGCACCCAGACCGTCCAGGAGCACTACGAGCAGTACTTC.

The rearrangement links TRBV2 to TRBJ1-1, with D maybe TRBD1 (5 bases). The CDR3 loop spans 14 amino acids. Germline-derived CDR1 and CDR2 are SNHLY and FYNNEI. Trimming removed 5 bases at V and 1 base at J, with 11 bases between. The CDR3 here is CASSPIRGNTEAFF. The DNA for the CDR3 is TGTGCCAGCAGTCCTATAAGGGGGAACACTGAAGCTTTCTTT.

CDR3 sequence (DNA): TGTGCCAGCAGCTTAGCTAGCGGGAGAAGCACAGATACGCAGTATTTT. Amino acid sequence: CASSLASGRSTDTQYF. The V call is TRBV7-6, the J call TRBJ2-3; TRBD2 aligns across 9 bases. CDR1 is SGHVS, CDR2 FNYEAQ, per germline. The CDR3 totals 16 residues. The junction had 1 base not matched to a gene; V was cut back by 0 bases and J by 0 bases. Drawing the rest from reference TRBV7-6 and TRBJ2-3, the complete variable domain is GAGVSQSPRYKVTKRGQDVALRCDPISGHVSLYWYRQALGQGPEFLTYFNYEAQQDKSGLPNDRFSAERPEGSISTLTIQRTEQRDSAMYRCASSLASGRSTDTQYFGPGTRLTVL.